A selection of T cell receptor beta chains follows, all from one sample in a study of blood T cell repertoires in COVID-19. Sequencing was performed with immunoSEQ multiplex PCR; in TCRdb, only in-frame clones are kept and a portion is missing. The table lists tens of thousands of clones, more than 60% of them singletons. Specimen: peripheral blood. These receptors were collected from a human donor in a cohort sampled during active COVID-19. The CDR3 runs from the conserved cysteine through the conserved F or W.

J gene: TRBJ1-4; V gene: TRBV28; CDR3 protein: CASSFGGTATNEKLFF
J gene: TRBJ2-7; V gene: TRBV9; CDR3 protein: CASSAGLAGEYEQYF
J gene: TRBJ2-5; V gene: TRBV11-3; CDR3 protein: CASSPDREEETQYF
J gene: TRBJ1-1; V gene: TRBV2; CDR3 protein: CASSEGRSGLNTEAFF
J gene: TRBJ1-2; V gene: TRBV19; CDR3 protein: CASNPGQAGGYTF
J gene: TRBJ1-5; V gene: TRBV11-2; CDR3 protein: CASSLVPTGQVRQPQHF
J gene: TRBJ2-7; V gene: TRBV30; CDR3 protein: CAWKRTGGDEQYF
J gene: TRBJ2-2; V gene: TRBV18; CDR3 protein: CASSPGTSGSTGELFF
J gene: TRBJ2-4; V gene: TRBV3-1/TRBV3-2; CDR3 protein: CASSQVRTGRGAKNIQYF
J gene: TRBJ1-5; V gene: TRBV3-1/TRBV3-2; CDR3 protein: CASSQGSAGQPQHF
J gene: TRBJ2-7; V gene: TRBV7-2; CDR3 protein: CASSHNSQGSEQYF
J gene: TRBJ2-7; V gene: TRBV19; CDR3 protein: CASSPYGQALLGNEQYF
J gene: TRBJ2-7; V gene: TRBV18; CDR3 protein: CASSPNAQGEQYF
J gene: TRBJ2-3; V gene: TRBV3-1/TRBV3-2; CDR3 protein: CASSQGTGSQYF
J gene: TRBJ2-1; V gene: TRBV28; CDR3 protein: CASSFGASGPYNEQFF
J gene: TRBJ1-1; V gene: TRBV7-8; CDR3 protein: CASSPGTANTEAFF
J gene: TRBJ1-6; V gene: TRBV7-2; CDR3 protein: CASSPRGQGNSPLHF
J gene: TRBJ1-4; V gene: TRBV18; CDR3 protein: CASSPVSGTGGEKLFF
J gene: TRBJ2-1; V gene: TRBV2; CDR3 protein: CASSLAEGLAGGNEQFF
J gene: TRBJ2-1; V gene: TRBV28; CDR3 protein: CASSPILAGGPLNEQFF
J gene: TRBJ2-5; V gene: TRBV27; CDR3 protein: CASRRLDQETQYF
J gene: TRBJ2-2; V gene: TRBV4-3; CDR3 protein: CASSQVRTMPGELFF
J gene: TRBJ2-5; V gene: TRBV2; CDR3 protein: CASSDGQGGQETQYF
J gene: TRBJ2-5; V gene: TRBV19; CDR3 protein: CASSPDRGETQYF
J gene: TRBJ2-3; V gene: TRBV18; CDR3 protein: CASSPTTESTDTQYF
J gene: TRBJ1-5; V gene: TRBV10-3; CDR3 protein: CAISDARGDQPQHF
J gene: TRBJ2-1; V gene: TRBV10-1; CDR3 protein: CASSELAGENEQFF
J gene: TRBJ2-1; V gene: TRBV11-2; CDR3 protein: CASSLVGSGGYNEQFF
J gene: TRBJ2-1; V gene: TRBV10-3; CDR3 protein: CAISETGGSSYNEQFF
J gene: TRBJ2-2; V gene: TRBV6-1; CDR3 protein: CASSEIGVGTGELFF
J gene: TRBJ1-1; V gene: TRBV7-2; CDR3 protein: CASSIRQGSTEAFF
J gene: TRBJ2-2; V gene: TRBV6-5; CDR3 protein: CASSYRDSLSGELFF
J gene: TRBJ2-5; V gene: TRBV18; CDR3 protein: CASSRQGAMETQYF
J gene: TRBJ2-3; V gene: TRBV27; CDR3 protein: CASSLGPRWRGVLDTQYF
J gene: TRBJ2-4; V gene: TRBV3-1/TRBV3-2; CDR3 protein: CASSPTSSLAKNIQYF
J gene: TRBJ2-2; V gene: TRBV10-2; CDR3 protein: CASRWSGGQGTGELFF
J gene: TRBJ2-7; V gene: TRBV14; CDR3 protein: CASSVGTAREQYF
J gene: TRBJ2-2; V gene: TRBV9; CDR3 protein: CASSLQSRAGTGELFF